The 23 T cell receptor beta chains below were found in one sample sequenced in a study of T cells in Graves' hyperthyroidism and ophthalmopathy (dated by TCRdb to about 2019). Libraries were prepared through multiplex PCR. Instrument on record: Illumina HiSeq 2000. Amplification of TCR beta CDR3 regions was carried out from RNA transcripts. The TCR CDR3 was subjected to a first round of RT-PCR using the HTBI primer set and the Qiagen OneStep RT-PCR kit. TCRdb handled the public reads itself, with Q25 trimming in fastp and clone calling in MiXCR, and kept productive beta chains. Rows matching on CDR3 protein sequence are summarized as one entry with the most common DNA and genes. Across this sample there are about 210,000 distinct CDR3 sequences, with under 20% seen only once. The ten largest make up under 65% of the sample. Sequencing input: blood. These receptors came from a man aged 50 to 59 with Graves' hyperthyroidism.

Ten or more counts support this clonotype. The chain uses TRBV28 and TRBJ1-1; D not resolved. The CDR3 has 15 amino acids. The V end lost 3 bases, the J end lost 7 bases, and 18 bases lay between the germline ends. In germline, CDR1 is MDHEN, CDR2 SYDVKM. The CDR3 region is CASSFAVRGRGEAFF. The CDR3 DNA reads TGTGCCAGCAGTTTTGCAGTTAGAGGTAGAGGTGAAGCTTTCTTT.

Details on this clonotype: Because it lacks the conserved phenylalanine or tryptophan at the end, this CDR3 is likely a read error. The V call is TRBV11-2, the J call TRBJ2-7; a possible D gene is TRBD1 (5 bases). The germline V gene has CDR1 SGHAT and CDR2 FQNNGV. This CDR3 comprises 14 residues. V was shortened by 7 bases and J by 5 bases, with 18 bases between the two germline ends. The CDR3 DNA is TGTGCCAGCACCTGGACAATGGCTTACGACGAGCAGTACCTC. Protein sequence: CASTWTMAYDEQYL.

This clonotype was picked up many times. The gene calls are TRBV6-1 and TRBJ2-2; 11 bases line up with TRBD1. Per the germline V gene, CDR1 is MNHNS and CDR2 is SASEGT. J gave up 4 bases and V 5 bases, and 3 bases lay outside the gene matches. The CDR3 extends over 15 amino acids. The chain's CDR3 is CASSRTGGGTGELFF. The CDR3 nucleotides read TGTGCCAGCAGTAGGACAGGGGGCGGCACCGGGGAGCTGTTTTTT.

This clonotype was counted at least ten times. The V gene is TRBV3-1, the J gene TRBJ2-5; no definite D call. The CDR3 is 12 residues long. Looked up from germline, CDR1 is LGHDT and CDR2 is YNNKEL (reference sequence). V lost 5 bases, J lost 4 bases, and 8 bases lay in between. As DNA, the CDR3 is TGTGCCAGCAGCTCTAAGGGAGAGACCCAGTACTTC. Protein product: CASSSKGETQYF.

This chain uses TRBV27 with TRBJ2-1; 12 nucleotides agree with TRBD2. V was pared by 4 bases and J by 4 bases, with 5 bases of the junction left unmatched. CDR3 length: 16 amino acids. Germline loops: CDR1 MNHEY, CDR2 SMNVEV (reference sequence). The CDR3 DNA reads TGTGCCAGCAGTTCAACTAGCGGGGGGACTTACAATGAGCAGTTCTTC. Translating gives CASSSTSGGTYNEQFF.

The rearrangement joins TRBV25-1 to TRBJ2-1, with TRBD1 as a possible D gene (5 bases). Looked up from germline, CDR1 is MGHDK and CDR2 is SYGVNS. This CDR3 comprises 14 residues. Trimming took 6 bases from V and 2 from J, leaving 11 bases between them. Written as DNA, the CDR3 is TGTGCCAGCAGAAGAGACAGTACCTACAATGAGCAGTTCTTC. This sequence encodes CASRRDSTYNEQFF.

This rearrangement joins TRBV29-1 to TRBJ2-2, with D possibly being TRBD1 (5 bases). CDR1 is SQVTM and CDR2 is ANQGSEA in the germline V gene. The CDR3 has 15 residues. V was shortened by 2 bases and J by 6 bases, with 16 bases between the two germline ends. The CDR3: CSVEIMGPGPGELFF. Here the CDR3 DNA reads TGCAGCGTTGAAATCATGGGGCCCGGGCCCGGGGAGCTGTTTTTT.

The chain employs TRBV4-2 and TRBJ2-7; TRBD1 aligns across 8 bases. The germline CDR1 and CDR2 sequences are LGHNA and YNFKEQ. The CDR3 is 16 amino acids. J was trimmed by 1 base and V by 1 base; bases with no gene match: 6. The CDR3 is CASSQGDRGRSYEQYF. For the CDR3, the DNA is TGTGCCAGCAGCCAAGGAGACAGGGGCCGGTCCTACGAGCAGTACTTC.

The sample holds many counts of this clonotype. This rearrangement joins TRBV5-1 to TRBJ1-2; 11 bases fit TRBD1. V was clipped by 4 bases and J by 7 bases; unmatched bases: 6. The CDR3 runs to 14 residues. Germline V gives CDR1 SGHRS, CDR2 YFSETQ. The DNA for the CDR3 is TGCGCCAGCAGCATCGGACAGGGGGCATTTGGCTACACCTTC. Translating gives CASSIGQGAFGYTF.

This clonotype was counted ten times or more. The DNA for the CDR3 is TGTGCCAGCAGCTCCACACGGGCCGGTGAGCAGTTCTTC. Translation: CASSSTRAGEQFF. V and J are TRBV7-8 and TRBJ2-1; no firm D call. Trimming removed 4 bases at V and 9 bases at J, with 13 bases between. The V gene's germline CDR1 is SGHVS and CDR2 FQNEAQ. The CDR3 is 13 residues long.

The table lists this clonotype with many counts. The chain is built from TRBV2 and TRBJ2-7; 7 bases fit TRBD1. There are 13 residues in the CDR3. From germline, CDR1 is SNHLY and CDR2 FYNNEI. J gave up 2 bases and V 6 bases, and 4 bases lay outside the gene matches. CDR3 sequence (DNA): TGTGCCAGCAGCTTTACAGGGGCCTACGAGCAGTACTTC. It yields the protein CASSFTGAYEQYF.

The chain carries TRBV7-6 and TRBJ2-7; no firm D call. The CDR3 length is 14 residues. With 1 base removed from V and 8 bases from J, the gap between germline ends came to 15 bases. CDR1 and CDR2 (germline): SGHVS, FNYEAQ. CDR3 sequence reads: CASSLGRAPQQQYF. The CDR3 nucleotides are TGTGCCAGCAGCTTAGGACGGGCCCCCCAGCAGCAGTACTTC.

Sample share makes this clonotype medium-sized. The chain recombines TRBV28 with TRBJ1-1; 8 bases line up with TRBD1. From germline, CDR1 is MDHEN and CDR2 SYDVKM. The CDR3 has 14 residues. Unmatched junction bases numbered 3, after V lost 6 bases and J lost 0 bases. The CDR3 coding sequence is TGTGCCAGCAGCTGGGACAGGTTGAACACTGAAGCTTTCTTT. Protein product: CASSWDRLNTEAFF.

V and J are TRBV29-1 and TRBJ2-2, with TRBD2 identical over 11 bases. From germline, CDR1 is SQVTM and CDR2 ANQGSEA. Losses at the gene ends were 4 bases for V and 6 bases for J; bases not matched to a gene: 10. This CDR3 has 16 amino acids. The CDR3 spells CSVGSIAGGFAGELFF. The CDR3 DNA sequence: TGCAGCGTTGGATCTATAGCGGGAGGGTTTGCCGGGGAGCTGTTTTTT.

This clonotype was seen repeatedly, ten times or more. The gene calls are TRBV28 and TRBJ2-7, with D perhaps TRBD1 (6 bases). The V end was cut by 6 bases, the J end by 3 bases, with 12 bases between. The CDR3 covers 13 residues. The V gene's germline CDR1 is MDHEN and CDR2 SYDVKM. DNA of the CDR3: TGTGCCAGCAGGCCGGGACAAGTCTACGAGCAGTACTTC. It yields the protein CASRPGQVYEQYF.

This clonotype was seen at least ten times. The V and J genes are TRBV18 and TRBJ2-7, with D perhaps matching TRBD1 (6 bases). This CDR3 region has 13 residues. Trimming cost V 2 bases and J 7 bases, with 12 bases left between them. Looked up from germline, CDR1 is KGHSH and CDR2 is LQKENI. CDR3: CASSPGGLEEQYF. For the CDR3, the DNA is TGTGCCAGCTCACCAGGGGGCCTAGAAGAGCAGTACTTC.

This chain links TRBV11-3 with TRBJ2-5, with TRBD1 matching 7 bases. CDR3 length: 14 amino acids. The germline gives CDR1 SGHNT, CDR2 YENEEA. V lost 3 bases, J lost 5 bases, and 6 bases stayed unmatched. CDR3 sequence reads: CASSFYRGAETQYF. In nucleotides, the CDR3 is TGTGCCAGCAGCTTTTACAGGGGTGCGGAGACCCAGTACTTC. The full variable domain, with the rest looked up from reference TRBV11-3 and TRBJ2-5, is EAGVVQSPRYKIIEKKQPVAFWCNPISGHNTLYWYLQNLGQGPELLIRYENEEAVDDSQLPKDRFSAERLKGVDSTLKIQPAELGDSAVYLCASSFYRGAETQYFGPGTRLLVL.

This clonotype was picked up many times. This chain joins TRBV11-3 and TRBJ2-4; perhaps TRBD1 as D (6 bases). This CDR3 spans 15 amino acids. Germline-derived CDR1 and CDR2 are SGHNT and YENEEA. Trimming took 5 bases from V and 4 from J, leaving 15 bases between them. The CDR3 coding sequence is TGTGCCAGCAGCCCACTTTTACAGGGTAAAAACATTCAGTACTTC. It yields the protein CASSPLLQGKNIQYF.

This clonotype has a handful of counts. V is TRBV28 and J is TRBJ2-5; 9 bases agree with TRBD1. CDR1 MDHEN and CDR2 SYDVKM come from the germline V gene. V trimming: 3 bases; J trimming: 9 bases; junction bases outside the gene matches: 14. The CDR3 is 16 residues long. For the CDR3, the DNA is TGTGCCAGCAGTTTTTTTGGGGGACAGGGTGCGTGGGCCCAGTACTTC. This translates into CASSFFGGQGAWAQYF.

The chain has TRBV5-4 and TRBJ1-1; 9 bases align to TRBD1. The CDR3 is made up of 15 amino acids. Losses at the gene ends were 0 bases for V and 1 base for J; bases not matched to a gene: 1. Germline V lookup: CDR1 SGHNT, CDR2 YYREEE (reference sequence). The CDR3 nucleotides are TGTGCCAGCAGCTTGGGGACAGGGGCGAACACTGAAGCTTTCTTT. Translated: CASSLGTGANTEAFF.

This clonotype occurred many times. This chain uses TRBV7-8 with TRBJ2-4, with TRBD2 identical over 10 bases. CDR1 is SGHVS, CDR2 FQNEAQ, per germline. This CDR3 region has 18 residues. V was pared by 3 bases and J by 1 base, with 9 bases of the junction left unmatched. The CDR3 spells CASSFLFVTSGAKNIQYF. CDR3 nucleotides: TGTGCCAGCAGCTTTCTCTTTGTGACTAGCGGGGCCAAAAACATTCAGTACTTC.

Many counts were recorded for this clonotype. This chain connects TRBV2 to TRBJ2-3, with 8 bases fitting TRBD2. Germline V lookup: CDR1 SNHLY, CDR2 FYNNEI. The CDR3 sequence is 14 residues long. J was trimmed by 4 bases and V by 8 bases; bases with no gene match: 8. CDR3 bases: TGTGCCAGCGGGAGCGGGAGAGTCCCAGATACGCAGTATTTT. Translation gives CASGSGRVPDTQYF.

The V and J genes are TRBV6-9 and TRBJ2-7; 10 nucleotides align to TRBD1. This CDR3 region has 16 residues. CDR1 is MNHGY and CDR2 is SVAAGI in the germline V gene. The V segment lost 3 bases and the J segment 5 bases; nucleotides outside the gene matches: 10. CDR3 sequence: CASSYTSGTGADEQYF. CDR3 bases: TGTGCCAGCAGTTACACGTCCGGGACAGGGGCCGACGAGCAGTACTTC.